These 11 T cell receptor beta chains share one sample of origin, sequenced in a study of PD-1 blockade in classical Hodgkin lymphoma. Time point here: newly diagnosed, previously untreated cHL patient sample. TCRdb's table, derived via immunoSEQ multiplex PCR, lists solely in-frame clones and lacks some. This sample has 20,000 to 25,000 clones; less than 95% occur once, and the top ten carry about 5%. Specimen: peripheral blood mononuclear cells (PBMCs). These receptor sequences come from a human donor with classical Hodgkin lymphoma.

The chain couples TRBV25-1 to TRBJ2-7, with D unclear. This CDR3 contains 14 residues. The V gene lost 3 bases and the J gene lost 2 bases, with 11 bases spanning the gap. Germline CDR1 reads MGHDK; CDR2 reads SYGVNS. This CDR3 is CASSDRINTYEQYF. CDR3 nucleotide sequence: TGTGCCAGCAGTGACAGGATAAATACCTACGAGCAGTACTTC.

The chain employs TRBV10-3 and TRBJ1-2; 9 nucleotides match TRBD1. The length of the CDR3 is 16 residues. V was pared by 7 bases and J by 4 bases, with 13 bases of the junction left unmatched. The germline gives CDR1 ENHRY, CDR2 SYGVKD. The CDR3 loop is CAITGQGSYGPYGYTF. Written as DNA, the CDR3 is TGTGCCATCACTGGACAGGGGAGCTATGGCCCCTATGGCTACACCTTC.

The chain links TRBV6-1 to TRBJ1-5; D unclear. The CDR3 totals 14 residues. Trimming removed 6 bases at V and 5 bases at J, with 14 bases between. CDR1 and CDR2 (germline): MNHNS, SASEGT. The CDR3 DNA is TGTGCCAGCAGCCCAAGCGGTAGTGATCAGCCCCAGCATTTT. Its protein is CASSPSGSDQPQHF.

This clone was counted once. The rearrangement links TRBV7-9 to TRBJ2-7; 10 bases match TRBD1. The length of the CDR3 is 17 residues. After removal of 4 bases from V and 5 bases from J, the junction contained 14 bases not matched to a gene. From germline, CDR1 is SEHNR and CDR2 FQNEAQ (reference sequence). The CDR3, as DNA: TGTGCCAGCAGCTCGCACTTTGGGGACAGGGGATACCACGAGCAGTACTTC. This gives the protein CASSSHFGDRGYHEQYF.

The rearrangement links TRBV11-2 to TRBJ1-2; D is ambiguous. The CDR3 is made up of 14 amino acids. CDR1 SGHAT and CDR2 FQNNGV come from the germline V gene. V lost 4 bases to trimming and J lost 2 bases, with 11 bases between them. The CDR3 sequence: CASSSLRRNYGYTF. The CDR3 bases are TGTGCCAGCAGCTCGCTTAGGAGAAACTATGGCTACACCTTC.

The chain is built from TRBV30 and TRBJ1-6, with TRBD1 identical over 8 bases. V shed 0 bases, J shed 10 bases, and the junction held 8 bases outside the gene matches. This CDR3 spans 15 amino acids. Germline V gives CDR1 GTSNPN, CDR2 SVGIG (reference sequence). The CDR3 region is CAWSVRRDRRSPLHF. The CDR3 DNA reads as TGTGCCTGGAGTGTACGTCGGGACAGGAGGTCACCCCTCCACTTT.

The chain carries TRBV19 and TRBJ2-5; TRBD2 aligns across 9 bases. CDR1 is LNHDA and CDR2 is SQIVND in the germline V gene (reference sequence). V shed 6 bases and J 5 bases; nucleotides not matched to a gene: 1. The CDR3 is made up of 12 amino acids. DNA for the CDR3: TGTGCCAGTAGAGGACTAGCGGAGACCCAGTACTTC. Its protein is CASRGLAETQYF.

This rearrangement joins TRBV28 to TRBJ2-5; 11 bases are a match to TRBD2. Germline CDR1 MDHEN, CDR2 SYDVKM. With 7 bases clipped from V and 2 bases from J, the junction kept 12 bases outside the gene matches. The CDR3 is 17 residues long. CDR3 DNA: TGTGCCAGCATGGGTAGCGGGGGGGCATTAACACAAGAGACCCAGTACTTC. This translates into CASMGSGGALTQETQYF.

The CDR3 here is CASSLRQGGEKLFF. The CDR3, as DNA: TGTGCCAGCAGTTTACGACAGGGAGGTGAAAAACTGTTTTTT. The chain carries TRBV28 and TRBJ1-4; TRBD1 aligns across 7 bases. Germline V CDR1 and CDR2: MDHEN, SYDVKM. This CDR3 has 14 amino acids. V lost 2 bases and J lost 7; bases outside the gene matches: 4.

The chain combines TRBV4-3 with TRBJ1-6; D gene ambiguous. Germline CDR1 is LGHNA and CDR2 is YSLEER. This CDR3 comprises 17 residues. The germline V and J ends were trimmed by 1 base and 7 bases, with 17 bases remaining between them. CDR3 in amino acids: CASSQVLVAGWNSPLHF. CDR3 nucleotides: TGCGCCAGCAGCCAAGTTCTAGTGGCAGGCTGGAATTCACCCCTCCACTTT.

CDR3 residues: CASSVREMNTEAFF. CDR3 DNA sequence: TGTGCCAGCAGTGTGAGGGAAATGAACACTGAAGCTTTCTTT. V gene TRBV2 combines with J gene TRBJ1-1; no clear D gene. The germline CDR1 and CDR2 sequences are SNHLY and FYNNEI. The CDR3 runs to 14 residues. V gave up 4 bases and J gave up 0 bases, with 9 bases separating them.